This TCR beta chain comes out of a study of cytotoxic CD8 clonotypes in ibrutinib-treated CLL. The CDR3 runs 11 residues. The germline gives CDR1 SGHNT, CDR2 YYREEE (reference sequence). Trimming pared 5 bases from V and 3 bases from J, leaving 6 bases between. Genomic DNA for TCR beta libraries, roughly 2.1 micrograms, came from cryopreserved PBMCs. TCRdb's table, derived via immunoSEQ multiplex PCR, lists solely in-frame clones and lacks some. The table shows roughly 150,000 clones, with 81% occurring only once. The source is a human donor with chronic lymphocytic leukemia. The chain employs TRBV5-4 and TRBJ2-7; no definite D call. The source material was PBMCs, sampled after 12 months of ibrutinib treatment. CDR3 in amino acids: CASSKNYEQYF. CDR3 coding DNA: TGTGCCAGCAGTAAAAACTACGAGCAGTACTTC.